The rows below give T cell receptor beta chains drawn from one sample of a study of cytomegalovirus exposure and HLA in healthy donors. The protocol was immunoSEQ multiplex PCR, while the TCRdb copy is restricted to in-frame clones and leaves out a portion. The table has about 120,000 clones, 77% seen once. Sequenced: PBMCs. The receptor source for this set is a human donor in good health. Each CDR3 is given with its conserved first and last residue. A D gene is named only where the DNA matches it firmly. A clone size is listed for some rows: how often the clone was seen (once, few, many), or a class if it is expanded.

TRBJ2-2	NA	TRBV30	once	TGTGCCTGGAGTGTACGCGGTATTAACACCGGGGAGCTGTTTTTT	CAWSVRGINTGELFF
TRBJ2-5	TRBD2	TRBV18	NA	TGTGCCAGCTCACCGTTTCCTCCGGGACTAGCGGAAGAGACCCAGTACTTC	CASSPFPPGLAEETQYF
TRBJ2-7	TRBD1	TRBV6-6	NA	TGTGCCAGCAGCCCCGACAGGGTCTCCTACGAGCAGTACTTC	CASSPDRVSYEQYF
TRBJ1-2	NA	TRBV7-9	NA	TGTGCCAGCAGCTCCAGCGGGTCAGACTATGGCTACACCTTC	CASSSSGSDYGYTF
TRBJ2-7	NA	TRBV29-1	NA	TGCAGCGCCGAAAAAGGGACTGACGAGCAGCACTTC	CSAEKGTDEQHF
TRBJ2-7	TRBD1	TRBV6-5	NA	TGTGCCAGCAGTGTCCAGACAGGGTCCTACGAGCAGTACTTC	CASSVQTGSYEQYF
TRBJ1-2	TRBD1	TRBV29-1	NA	TGCAGCGAAACGGACAGGGGGCGGGAAGGCTACACCTTC	CSETDRGREGYTF
TRBJ2-3	NA	TRBV11-1	NA	TGTGCCAGCAGCTTAACAGGGACCCTGCCCCGTTGGGAGCAGTATTTT	CASSLTGTLPRWEQYF
TRBJ1-1	TRBD1	TRBV5-4	NA	TGTGCCAGCAGCCGGTGGGGACAGGGGGTGCTAAGCACTGAAGCTTTCTTT	CASSRWGQGVLSTEAFF
TRBJ2-1	NA	TRBV6-6	NA	TGTGCCAGCAGTTACGCGGTGTACAATGAGCAGTTCTTC	CASSYAVYNEQFF
TRBJ2-1	TRBD2	TRBV18	NA	TGTGCCAGCTCACTCTCCTCAGGACTGGGGCTAAGCGGGGGAAAGAATGAGCAGTTCTTC	CASSLSSGLGLSGGKNEQFF
TRBJ2-1	NA	TRBV23-1	NA	TGCGCCAGCGGCCTGAACAATGAGCAGTTCTTC	CASGLNNEQFF
TRBJ2-5	TRBD2	TRBV19	NA	TGTGCCAGTGGAGGAGCGGGACTCCAAGAGACCCAGTACTTC	CASGGAGLQETQYF
TRBJ2-1	NA	TRBV19	NA	TGTGCCAGTAGTATTACATCTGGCCCCTCCTACAATGAGCAGTTCTTC	CASSITSGPSYNEQFF
TRBJ1-5	TRBD1	TRBV19	NA	TGTGCCAGTAGTCCCCAGGGGGGCTGGGGCAATCAGCCCCAGCATTTT	CASSPQGGWGNQPQHF
TRBJ2-7	NA	TRBV5-1	NA	TGCGCCAGCAGCTTGGACTCAGGAACTTACGAGCAGTACTTC	CASSLDSGTYEQYF
TRBJ1-2	NA	TRBV6-5	NA	TGTGCCAGCAGGGGAGGGGCGCGGATCTATGGCTACACCTTC	CASRGGARIYGYTF
TRBJ2-7	TRBD1	TRBV7-8	NA	TGTGCCAGCAGCTTAGGCACAGGGGCTATCTCCTACGAGCAGTACTTC	CASSLGTGAISYEQYF
TRBJ2-7	TRBD1	TRBV18	NA	TGTGCCAGCTCACCACCGGGACAGGGAACCTACGAGCAGTACTTC	CASSPPGQGTYEQYF
TRBJ1-1	NA	TRBV30	NA	TGTGCCTCCGACGGGGGGCGGATCACTGAAGCTTTCTTT	CASDGGRITEAFF
TRBJ1-2	NA	TRBV7-9	NA	TGTGCCAGCAGCTTGGGGACATCGAACTATGGCTACACCTTC	CASSLGTSNYGYTF
TRBJ2-4	NA	TRBV28	NA	TGTGCCAGCAGTTTAGGGAGCGGGCTGGGGACTTGGAATCAGTACTTC	CASSLGSGLGTWNQYF
TRBJ2-3	TRBD1	TRBV7-9	NA	TGTGCCAGCAGCTTATACGGACAGGGGGGGGCAGATACGCAGTATTTT	CASSLYGQGGADTQYF
TRBJ1-1	TRBD1	TRBV28	NA	TGTGCCAGCAGTCTCCGACAGGGTAGGAACACTGAAGCTTTCTTT	CASSLRQGRNTEAFF
TRBJ1-1	TRBD1	TRBV28	NA	TGTGCCAGCAGTTCGCAGGGGGCGTTGAACACTGAAGCTTTCTTT	CASSSQGALNTEAFF
TRBJ2-1	TRBD2	TRBV7-9	NA	TGTGCCAGCAGCTCATGGACTAGCGGGAGGGCTGAGCAGTTCTTC	CASSSWTSGRAEQFF
TRBJ2-7	NA	TRBV7-8	NA	TGTGCCAGCAGCTTAGTGGGGCGGATGATCTCCTACGAGCAGTACTTC	CASSLVGRMISYEQYF
TRBJ1-4	TRBD1	TRBV6-1	once	TGTGCCAGCAGTGGGCAAGACAGGGGGCAATCTAATGAAAAACTGTTTTTT	CASSGQDRGQSNEKLFF